Listed here are 12 T cell receptor beta chains from one sample, sequenced in a study of shared clonotypes between healthy human individuals. CD45RO-negative, CCR7-selected cells formed the naive CD8 fraction, which excluded terminally differentiated effector memory CD45RA+ cells. This table comes from immunoSEQ multiplex PCR, and its TCRdb copy is limited to in-frame clones, with some not included. In the table there are some 2.1 million clones, roughly 95% of which are singletons. The sequenced sample consisted of naive CD8+ T cells sorted from blood. The receptors shown here come from a young man in good health.

The chain is built from TRBV7-9 and TRBJ1-1; D is unresolved. CDR1 and CDR2 from the germline V gene are SEHNR and FQNEAQ (reference sequence). The length of the CDR3 is 15 residues. Deletions cut 2 bases from V and 4 bases from J, with 14 bases between. The DNA of the CDR3 is TGTGCCAGCAGCTTACCTCCGCTTCAGAGCACTGAAGCTTTCTTT. Amino acids: CASSLPPLQSTEAFF.

This clone was counted once. The chain is built from TRBV29-1 and TRBJ1-4; D not resolved. Germline assignment: CDR1 SQVTM and CDR2 ANQGSEA. The CDR3 extends over 13 amino acids. Trimming removed 7 bases from V and 4 bases from J, with 13 bases in between. CDR3 sequence reads: CSATAMGNEKLFF. The CDR3 DNA is TGCAGCGCTACAGCAATGGGTAATGAAAAACTGTTTTTT.

This clone was detected only once. This rearrangement joins TRBV10-2 to TRBJ2-1, with 8 positions matching TRBD1. Germline trimming cut 2 bases from V and 10 bases from J; bases unmatched to any gene: 7. The germline gives CDR1 WSHSY, CDR2 SAAADI. This CDR3 comprises 14 residues. The CDR3: CASSEPWTGFEQFF. CDR3 in DNA: TGCGCCAGCAGTGAGCCCTGGACAGGGTTCGAGCAGTTCTTC.

The chain is built from TRBV9 and TRBJ1-1; D gene ambiguous. This CDR3 has 13 amino acids. Per germline, CDR1 SGDLS and CDR2 YYNGEE. Between the trimmed V and J ends, which lost 1 base and 7 bases, there was a span of 11 bases. CDR3 in DNA: TGTGCCAGCAGCGTATCCGGCGATGTTGAAGCTTTCTTT. This translates into CASSVSGDVEAFF.

This clone has just one count. The chain uses TRBV30 and TRBJ2-5; TRBD2 aligns across 10 bases. This CDR3 is 11 amino acids long. V was clipped by 4 bases and J by 13 bases; unmatched bases: 6. Germline V gene data show CDR1 as GTSNPN and CDR2 as SVGIG (reference sequence). The CDR3 spells CAWTSGGPLYF. CDR3 bases: TGTGCCTGGACTAGCGGGGGTCCGTTGTACTTC.

Regarding this clone: A junction boundary mismatches the germline segment, possibly from a read error. V usage is TRBV7-6 and J usage is TRBJ2-5, with TRBD2 matching over 11 bases. This CDR3 region has 14 residues. CDR1 and CDR2 (germline): SGHVS, FNYEAQ. CDR3 protein: CASSLAGGEKTQYF. In DNA form, the CDR3 reads TGTGCCAGCAGCCTAGCGGGAGGTGAGAAGACCCAGTACTTC. Full variable domain (missing parts from reference TRBV7-6 and TRBJ2-5): GAGVSQSPRYKVTKRGQDVALRCDPISGHVSLYWYRQALGQGPEFLTYFNYEAQQDKSGLPNDRFSAERPEGSISTLTIQRTEQRDSAMYRCASSLAGGEKTQYFGPGTRLLVL.

This chain connects TRBV7-9 to TRBJ2-7; 7 bases are shared with TRBD2. J lost 3 bases, V lost 5 bases, and 19 bases had no gene match. Germline-derived CDR1 and CDR2 are SEHNR and FQNEAQ (reference sequence). The CDR3 is 18 amino acids. Here the CDR3 reads CASSLEAFSGTTIYEQYF. The CDR3 nucleotides read TGTGCCAGCAGCCTAGAAGCCTTTTCCGGGACTACCATCTACGAGCAGTACTTC.

The chain employs TRBV7-9 and TRBJ2-7, with 7 bases lining up with TRBD1. Germline CDR1 is SEHNR and CDR2 is FQNEAQ (reference sequence). CDR3 size: 15 residues. Trimming cost V 5 bases and J 2 bases; bases outside gene matches: 9. The CDR3 is CASSETWGQTYEQYF. The CDR3 coding sequence is TGTGCCAGCAGCGAAACCTGGGGACAGACCTACGAGCAGTACTTC.

This clone came up once. The rearrangement joins TRBV7-6 to TRBJ2-5, with TRBD2 as a possible D gene (7 bases). The CDR3 covers 17 residues. Germline values: CDR1 SGHVS, CDR2 FNYEAQ. The V end lost 5 bases, the J end lost 1 base, and 20 bases lay between the germline ends. CDR3 nucleotide sequence: TGTGCCAGCAGCCCCAAGGAGGGGGGGCTTTTCCAAGAGACCCAGTACTTC. Residues: CASSPKEGGLFQETQYF.

The V and J genes are TRBV7-9 and TRBJ1-1; 10 positions agree with TRBD1. Germline V lookup: CDR1 SEHNR, CDR2 FQNEAQ (reference sequence). Germline trimming cut 5 bases from V and 3 bases from J; bases unmatched to any gene: 6. The CDR3 loop spans 15 amino acids. Here the CDR3 DNA reads TGTGCCAGCAGCCCGCCCGGGACAGGGGACACTGAAGCTTTCTTT. This sequence encodes CASSPPGTGDTEAFF.

This clone came up once. This chain links TRBV6-1 with TRBJ2-7, with D tentatively TRBD1 (6 bases). The CDR3 runs 14 residues. The germline V gene has CDR1 MNHNS and CDR2 SASEGT. Trimming cost V 1 base and J 2 bases, with 9 bases left between them. Here the CDR3 reads CASSEEDRAYEQYF. CDR3 DNA sequence: TGTGCCAGCAGTGAAGAGGACAGAGCCTACGAGCAGTACTTC.

Note on this clone: The same CDR3 arises from other DNA sequences in this sample as well. The gene calls are TRBV5-6 and TRBJ2-7, with D tentatively TRBD2 (6 bases). The length of the CDR3 is 13 residues. V was trimmed by 2 bases and J by 4 bases, leaving 10 bases between them. CDR1 SGHDT and CDR2 YYEEEE come from the germline V gene. CDR3 protein: CASSLLAGYEQYF. CDR3 coding DNA: TGTGCCAGCAGCTTACTTGCGGGGTACGAGCAGTACTTC.